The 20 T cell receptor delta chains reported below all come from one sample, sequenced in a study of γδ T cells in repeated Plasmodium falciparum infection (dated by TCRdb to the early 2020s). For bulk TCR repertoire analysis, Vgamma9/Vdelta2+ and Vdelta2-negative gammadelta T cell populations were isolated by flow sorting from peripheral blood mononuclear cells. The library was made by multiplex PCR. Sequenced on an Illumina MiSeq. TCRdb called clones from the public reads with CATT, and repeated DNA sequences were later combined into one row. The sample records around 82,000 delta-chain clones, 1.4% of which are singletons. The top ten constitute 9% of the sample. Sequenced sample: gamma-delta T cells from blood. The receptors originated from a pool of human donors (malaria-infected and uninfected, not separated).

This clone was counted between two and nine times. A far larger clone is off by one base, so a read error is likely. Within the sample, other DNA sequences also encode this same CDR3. The CDR3 DNA reads as TGTGCCCTTGGGGAAGGGGGATACTCCTGGGACACCCGACAGATGTTTTTC. It yields the protein CALGEGGYSWDTRQMFF. V gene TRDV1 combines with J gene TRDJ3, with 8 bases fitting TRDD3. The CDR3 is 17 residues long. Germline V gene sequence: CDR1 TSWWSYY, CDR2 QGS.

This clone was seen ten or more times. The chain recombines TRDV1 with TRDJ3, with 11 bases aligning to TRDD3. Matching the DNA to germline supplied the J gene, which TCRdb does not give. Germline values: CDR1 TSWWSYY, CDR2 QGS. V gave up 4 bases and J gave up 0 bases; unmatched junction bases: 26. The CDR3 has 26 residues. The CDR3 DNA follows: TGTGCTCTTGGGGGACGGGTTTTCTCCGCACTGGGGGATAACGGGGCGAGCTCCTGGGACACCCGACAGATGTTTTTC. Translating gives CALGGRVFSALGDNGASSWDTRQMFF.

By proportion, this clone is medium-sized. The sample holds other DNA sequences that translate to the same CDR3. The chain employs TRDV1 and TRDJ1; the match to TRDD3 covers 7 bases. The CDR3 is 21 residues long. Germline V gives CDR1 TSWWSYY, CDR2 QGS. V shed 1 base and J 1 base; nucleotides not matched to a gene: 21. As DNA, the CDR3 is TGTGCTCTTGGGGAACAGGCCAGTTACGAGTGGGGGACACGTGCCACCGATAAACTCATCTTT. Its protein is CALGEQASYEWGTRATDKLIF.

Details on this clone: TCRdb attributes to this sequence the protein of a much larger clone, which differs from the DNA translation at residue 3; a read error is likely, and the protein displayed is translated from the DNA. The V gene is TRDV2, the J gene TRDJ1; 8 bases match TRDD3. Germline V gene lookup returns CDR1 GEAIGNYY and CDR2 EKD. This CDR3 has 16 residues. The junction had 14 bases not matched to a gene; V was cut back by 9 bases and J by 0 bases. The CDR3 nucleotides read TGTGCCCGTGTTTGGCTGGGGGACCCTCACACCGATAAACTCATCTTT. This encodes CARVWLGDPHTDKLIF.

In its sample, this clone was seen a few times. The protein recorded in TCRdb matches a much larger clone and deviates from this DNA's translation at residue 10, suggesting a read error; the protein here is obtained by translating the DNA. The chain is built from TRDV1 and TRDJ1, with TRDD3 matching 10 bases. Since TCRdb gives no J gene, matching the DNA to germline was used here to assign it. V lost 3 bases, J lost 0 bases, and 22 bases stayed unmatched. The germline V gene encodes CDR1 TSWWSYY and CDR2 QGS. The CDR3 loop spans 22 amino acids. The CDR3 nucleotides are TGTGCTCTTGGGGATGAGGTTACTTCCCACCATACTGGGGGATCCCACACCGATAAACTCATCTTT. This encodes CALGDEVTSHHTGGSHTDKLIF.

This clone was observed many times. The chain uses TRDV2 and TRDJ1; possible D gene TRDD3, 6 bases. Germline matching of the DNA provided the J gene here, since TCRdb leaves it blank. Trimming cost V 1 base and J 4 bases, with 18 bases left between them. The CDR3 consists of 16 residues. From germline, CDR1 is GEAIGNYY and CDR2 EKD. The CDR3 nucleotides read TGTGCCTGTGACACTCTGGGGACCCCGGTGGGCGATAAACTCATCTTT. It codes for CACDTLGTPVGDKLIF.

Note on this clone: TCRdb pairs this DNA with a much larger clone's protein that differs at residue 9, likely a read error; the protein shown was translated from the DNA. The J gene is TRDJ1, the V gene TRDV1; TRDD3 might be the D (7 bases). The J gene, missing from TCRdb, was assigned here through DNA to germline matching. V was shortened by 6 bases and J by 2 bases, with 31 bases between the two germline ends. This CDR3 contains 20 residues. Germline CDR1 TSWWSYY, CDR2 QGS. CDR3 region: CALGSSFRAGGPGLTDKLIF. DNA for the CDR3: TGTGCTCTTGGTTCTTCCTTCCGAGCTGGGGGTCCCGGACTAACCGATAAACTCATCTTT.

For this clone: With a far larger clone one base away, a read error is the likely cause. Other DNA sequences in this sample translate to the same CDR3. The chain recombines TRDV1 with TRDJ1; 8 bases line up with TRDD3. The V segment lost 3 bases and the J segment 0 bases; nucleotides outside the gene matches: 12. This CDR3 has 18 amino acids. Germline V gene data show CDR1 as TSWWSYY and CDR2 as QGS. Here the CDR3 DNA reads TGTGCTCTTGGGGAGATATACACTGGGGGTATGTACACCGATAAACTCATCTTT. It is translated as CALGEIYTGGMYTDKLIF.

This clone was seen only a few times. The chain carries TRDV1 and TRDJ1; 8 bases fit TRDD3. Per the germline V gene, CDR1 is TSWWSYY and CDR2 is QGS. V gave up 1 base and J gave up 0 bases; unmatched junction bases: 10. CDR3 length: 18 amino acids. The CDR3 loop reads CALGEPPSTGGNTDKLIF. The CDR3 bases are TGTGCTCTTGGGGAACCCCCGAGTACTGGGGGGAACACCGATAAACTCATCTTT.

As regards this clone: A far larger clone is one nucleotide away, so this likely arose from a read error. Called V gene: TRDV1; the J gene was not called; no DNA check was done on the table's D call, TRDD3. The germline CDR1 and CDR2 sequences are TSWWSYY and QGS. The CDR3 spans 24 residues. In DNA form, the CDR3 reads TGTGCTCTTGGGGGACATAACTTCCCATCGAGAACTGGGGGATACGCCCCGTACACCGATAAACTCATCTTC. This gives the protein CALGGHNFPSRTGGYAPYTDKLIF.

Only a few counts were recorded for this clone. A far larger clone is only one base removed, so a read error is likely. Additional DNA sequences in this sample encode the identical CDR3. The DNA of the CDR3 is TGTGCCTGTGACACCGTGAGTCAAGGGGGAAAGTACACCGATAAACTCATCTTT. Encoded protein: CACDTVSQGGKYTDKLIF. The chain recombines TRDV2 with TRDJ1; perhaps TRDD3 as D (6 bases). Germline CDR1 GEAIGNYY, CDR2 EKD. Trimming stripped 0 bases from V and 0 bases from J, with 19 bases between. This CDR3 has 18 residues.

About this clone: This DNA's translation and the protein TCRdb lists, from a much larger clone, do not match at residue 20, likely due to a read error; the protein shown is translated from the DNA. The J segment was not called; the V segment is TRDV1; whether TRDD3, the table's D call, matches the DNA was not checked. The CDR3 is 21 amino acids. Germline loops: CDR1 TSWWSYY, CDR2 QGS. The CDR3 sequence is CALGKPSYWRRDPSDTDKLTF. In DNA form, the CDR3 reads TGTGCTCTTGGGAAACCTTCCTACTGGAGGCGTGATCCGTCTGACACCGATAAACTCACCTTT.

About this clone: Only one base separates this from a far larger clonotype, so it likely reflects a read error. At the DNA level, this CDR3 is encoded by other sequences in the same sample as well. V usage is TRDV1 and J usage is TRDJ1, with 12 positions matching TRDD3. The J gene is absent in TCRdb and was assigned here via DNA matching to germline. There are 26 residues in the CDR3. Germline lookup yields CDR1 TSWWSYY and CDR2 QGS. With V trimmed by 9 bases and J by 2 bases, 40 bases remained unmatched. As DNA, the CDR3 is TGTGCTCTCGGGAACAACCCGCCTTCCTACCTAATCTGGGGGATACGCGAGAATGGGGAAACCGATAAACTCATCTTT. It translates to CALGNNPPSYLIWGIRENGETDKLIF.

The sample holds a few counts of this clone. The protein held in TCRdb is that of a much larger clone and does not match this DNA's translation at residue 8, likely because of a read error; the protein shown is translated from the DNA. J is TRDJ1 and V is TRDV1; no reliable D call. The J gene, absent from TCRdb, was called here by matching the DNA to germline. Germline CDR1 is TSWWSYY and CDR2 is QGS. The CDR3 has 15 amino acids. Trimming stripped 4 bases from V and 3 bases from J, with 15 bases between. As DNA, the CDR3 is TGTGCTCTTGGGGGGGACCCCGGTCCTGCCGATAAACTCATCTTT. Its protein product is CALGGDPGPADKLIF.

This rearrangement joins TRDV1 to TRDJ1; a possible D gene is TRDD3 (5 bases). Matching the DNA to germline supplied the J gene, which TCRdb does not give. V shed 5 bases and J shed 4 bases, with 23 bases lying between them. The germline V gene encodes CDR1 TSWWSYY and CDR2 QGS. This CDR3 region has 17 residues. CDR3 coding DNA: TGTGCTCTTGGGCCCCAACCGGTGTGGGGAATTAACGATAAACTCATCTTT. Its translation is CALGPQPVWGINDKLIF.

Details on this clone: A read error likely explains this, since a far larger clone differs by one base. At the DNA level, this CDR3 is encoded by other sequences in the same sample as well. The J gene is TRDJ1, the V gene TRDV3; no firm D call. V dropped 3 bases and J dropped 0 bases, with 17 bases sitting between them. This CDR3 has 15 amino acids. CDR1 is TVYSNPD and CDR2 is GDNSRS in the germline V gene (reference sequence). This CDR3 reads CAFRVLFGYTDKLIF. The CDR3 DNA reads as TGTGCCTTCCGGGTCTTATTTGGTTACACCGATAAACTCATCTTT.

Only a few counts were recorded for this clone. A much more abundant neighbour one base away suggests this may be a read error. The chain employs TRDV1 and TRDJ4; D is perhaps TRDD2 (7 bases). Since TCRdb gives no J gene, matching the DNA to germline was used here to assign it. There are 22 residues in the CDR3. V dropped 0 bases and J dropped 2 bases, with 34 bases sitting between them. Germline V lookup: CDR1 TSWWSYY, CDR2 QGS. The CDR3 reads CALGELGFLRWVLGDPTRPLIF. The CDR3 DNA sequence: TGTGCTCTTGGGGAACTTGGATTCCTACGGTGGGTACTAGGGGATCCAACAAGACCCCTGATCTTT.

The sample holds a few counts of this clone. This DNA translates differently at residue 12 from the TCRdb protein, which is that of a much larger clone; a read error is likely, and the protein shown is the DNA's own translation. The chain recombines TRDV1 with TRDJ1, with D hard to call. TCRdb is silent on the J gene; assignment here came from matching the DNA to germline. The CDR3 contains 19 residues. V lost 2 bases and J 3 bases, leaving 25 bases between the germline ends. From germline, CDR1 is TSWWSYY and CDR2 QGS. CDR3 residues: CALGEYTALPAAGADKLIF. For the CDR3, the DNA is TGTGCTCTTGGGGAATATACCGCGCTACCGGCAGCGGGAGCCGATAAACTCATCTTT.

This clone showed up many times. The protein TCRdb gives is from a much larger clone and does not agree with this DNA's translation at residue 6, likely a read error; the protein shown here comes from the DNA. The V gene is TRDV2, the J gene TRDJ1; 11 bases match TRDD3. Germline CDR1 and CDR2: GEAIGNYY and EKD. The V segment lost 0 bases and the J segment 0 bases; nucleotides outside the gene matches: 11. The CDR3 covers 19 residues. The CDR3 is CACDTIGGGYVGYTDKLIF. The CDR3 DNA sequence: TGTGCCTGTGACACCATAGGTGGGGGATACGTGGGGTACACCGATAAACTCATCTTT.

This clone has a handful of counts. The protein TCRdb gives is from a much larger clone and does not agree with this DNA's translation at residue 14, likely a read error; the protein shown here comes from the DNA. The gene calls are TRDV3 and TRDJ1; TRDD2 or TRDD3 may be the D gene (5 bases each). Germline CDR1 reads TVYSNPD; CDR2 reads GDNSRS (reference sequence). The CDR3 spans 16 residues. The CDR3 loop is CAYIPPTGGSSRKPIF. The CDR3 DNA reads TGTGCCTATATTCCGCCTACTGGAGGATCGTCCCGTAAACCCATCTTT.